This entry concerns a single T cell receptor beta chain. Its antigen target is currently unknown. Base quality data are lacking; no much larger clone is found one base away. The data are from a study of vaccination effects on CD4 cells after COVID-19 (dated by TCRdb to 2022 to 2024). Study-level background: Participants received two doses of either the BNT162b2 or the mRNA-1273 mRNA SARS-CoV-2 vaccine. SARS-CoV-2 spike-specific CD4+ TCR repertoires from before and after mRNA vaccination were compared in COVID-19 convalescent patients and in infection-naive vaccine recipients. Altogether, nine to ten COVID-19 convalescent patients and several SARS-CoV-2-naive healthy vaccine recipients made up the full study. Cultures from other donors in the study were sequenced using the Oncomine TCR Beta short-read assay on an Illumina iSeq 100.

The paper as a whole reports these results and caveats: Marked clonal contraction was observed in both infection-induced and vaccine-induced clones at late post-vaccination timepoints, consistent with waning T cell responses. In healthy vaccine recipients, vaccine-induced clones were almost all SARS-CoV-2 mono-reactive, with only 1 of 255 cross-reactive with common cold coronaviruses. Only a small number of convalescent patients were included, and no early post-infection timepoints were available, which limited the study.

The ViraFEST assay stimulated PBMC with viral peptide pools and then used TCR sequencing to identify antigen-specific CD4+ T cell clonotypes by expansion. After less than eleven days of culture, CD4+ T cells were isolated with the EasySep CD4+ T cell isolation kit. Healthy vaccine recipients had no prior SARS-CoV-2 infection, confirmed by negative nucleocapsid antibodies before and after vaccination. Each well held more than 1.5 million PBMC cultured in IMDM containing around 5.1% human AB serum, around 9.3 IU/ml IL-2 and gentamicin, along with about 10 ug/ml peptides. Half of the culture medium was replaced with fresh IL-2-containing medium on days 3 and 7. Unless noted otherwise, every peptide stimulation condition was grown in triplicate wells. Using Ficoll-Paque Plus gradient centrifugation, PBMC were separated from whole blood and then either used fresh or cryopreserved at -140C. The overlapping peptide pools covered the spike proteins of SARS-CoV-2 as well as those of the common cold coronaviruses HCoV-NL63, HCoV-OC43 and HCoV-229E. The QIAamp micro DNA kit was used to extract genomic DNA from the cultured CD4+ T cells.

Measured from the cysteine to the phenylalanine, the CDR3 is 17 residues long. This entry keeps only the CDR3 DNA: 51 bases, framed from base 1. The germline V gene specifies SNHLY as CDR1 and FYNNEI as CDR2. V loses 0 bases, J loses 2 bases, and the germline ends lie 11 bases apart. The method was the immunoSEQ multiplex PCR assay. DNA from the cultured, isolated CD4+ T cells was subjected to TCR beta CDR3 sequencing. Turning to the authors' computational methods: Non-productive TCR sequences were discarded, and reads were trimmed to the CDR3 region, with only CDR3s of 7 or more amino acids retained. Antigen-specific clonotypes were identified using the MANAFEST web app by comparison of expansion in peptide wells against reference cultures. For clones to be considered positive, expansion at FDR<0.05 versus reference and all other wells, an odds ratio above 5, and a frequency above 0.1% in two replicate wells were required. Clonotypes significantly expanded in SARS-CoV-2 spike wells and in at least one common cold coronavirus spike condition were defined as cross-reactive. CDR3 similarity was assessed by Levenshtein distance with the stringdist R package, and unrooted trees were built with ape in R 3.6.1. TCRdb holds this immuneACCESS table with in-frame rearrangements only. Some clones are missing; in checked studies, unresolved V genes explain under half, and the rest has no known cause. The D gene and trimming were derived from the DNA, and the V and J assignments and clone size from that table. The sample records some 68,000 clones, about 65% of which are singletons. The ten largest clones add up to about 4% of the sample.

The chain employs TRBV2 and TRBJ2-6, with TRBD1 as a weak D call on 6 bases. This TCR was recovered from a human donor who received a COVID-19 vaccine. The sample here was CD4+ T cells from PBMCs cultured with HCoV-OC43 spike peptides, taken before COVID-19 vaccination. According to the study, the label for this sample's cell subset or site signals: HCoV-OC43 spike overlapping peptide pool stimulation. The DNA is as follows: TGTGCCAGCAGTGAAGCCCTGGGGACACCTGGGGCCAACGTCCTGACTTTC. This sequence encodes CASSEALGTPGANVLTF.